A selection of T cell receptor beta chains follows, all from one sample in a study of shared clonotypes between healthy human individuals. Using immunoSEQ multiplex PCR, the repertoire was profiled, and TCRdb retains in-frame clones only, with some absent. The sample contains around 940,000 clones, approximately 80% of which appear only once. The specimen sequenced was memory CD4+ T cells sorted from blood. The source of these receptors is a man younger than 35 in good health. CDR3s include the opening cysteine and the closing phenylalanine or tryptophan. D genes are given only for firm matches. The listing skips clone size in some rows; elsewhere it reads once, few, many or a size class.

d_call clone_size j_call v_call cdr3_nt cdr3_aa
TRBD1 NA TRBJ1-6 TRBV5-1 TGCGCCAGCAGTTTAACAGGGGCGAGGTATAATTCACCCCTCCACTTT CASSLTGARYNSPLHF
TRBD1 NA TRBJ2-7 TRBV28 TGTGCCTCCTCATCCGGGACAGGGAGCCCCTACGAGCAGTACTTC CASSSGTGSPYEQYF
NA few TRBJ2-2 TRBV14 TGTGCCAGCAGTCTCAACTGGTACACCGGGGAGCTGTTTTTT CASSLNWYTGELFF
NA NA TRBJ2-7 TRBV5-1 TGCGCCAGCAGCGATAAAAGGGGAACCTACGAGCAGTACTTC CASSDKRGTYEQYF
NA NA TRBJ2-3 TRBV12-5 TGTGCTAGTGGTCGCCCATTCACAGATACGCAGTATTTT CASGRPFTDTQYF
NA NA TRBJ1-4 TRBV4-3 TGCGCCAGCAGCCAAGATGGAACACCGAGTGGACTGTTTTTT CASSQDGTPSGLFF
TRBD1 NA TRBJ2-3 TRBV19 TGTGCCAGTAGAACAGGGGGCACAGATACGCAGTATTTT CASRTGGTDTQYF
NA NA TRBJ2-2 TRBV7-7 TGTGCTAGCAGCTTAGCCGGGGCGCGAGGCACCGGGGAGCTGTTTTTT CASSLAGARGTGELFF
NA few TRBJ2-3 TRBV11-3 TGTGCCAGCAGCTTAGATGGAGGCCAGGGGAGCACAGATACGCAGTATTTT CASSLDGGQGSTDTQYF
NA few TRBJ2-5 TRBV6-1 TGTGCCAGCAGTGCTTATATCGTCCAAGAGACCCAGTACTTC CASSAYIVQETQYF
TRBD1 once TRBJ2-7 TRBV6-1 TGTGCCAGCAGTGAGGGGACAGGTATTAGCTTGTACGAGCAGTACTTC CASSEGTGISLYEQYF
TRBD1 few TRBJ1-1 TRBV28 TGTGCCAGCAGTTCAACGTTCAAGACAGGGAGTGAAGCTTTCTTT CASSSTFKTGSEAFF
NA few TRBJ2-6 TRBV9 TGTGCCAGCAGCGCAACTACCTCTGGGGCCAACGTCCTGACTTTC CASSATTSGANVLTF
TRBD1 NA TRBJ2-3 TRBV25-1 TGTGCCAGCAGTGACGGGACAGGGGTGAGAGATACGCAGTATTTT CASSDGTGVRDTQYF
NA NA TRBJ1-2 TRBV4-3 TGCGCCAGCAGCCTTAGGACCAGCGGCAACTATGGCTACACCTTC CASSLRTSGNYGYTF
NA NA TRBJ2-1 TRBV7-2 TGTGCCAGCAGCCGACTCCAGGAAAATGAGCAGTTCTTC CASSRLQENEQFF
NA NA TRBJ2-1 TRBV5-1 TGCGCCAGCAGCCCGGGACCGCACTACAATGAGCAGTTCTTC CASSPGPHYNEQFF
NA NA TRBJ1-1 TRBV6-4 TGTGCTGGTGGGGGGGGCATGAACACTGAAGCTTTCTTT CAGGGGMNTEAFF
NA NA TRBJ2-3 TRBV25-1 TGTGCCAGCAGTGATTTGGGGAGCACAGATACGCAGTATTTT CASSDLGSTDTQYF
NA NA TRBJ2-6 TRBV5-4 TGTGCCAGCAGCCCAAATACGTACTCTGGGGCCAACGTCCTGACTTTC CASSPNTYSGANVLTF
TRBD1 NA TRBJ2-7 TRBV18 TGTGCCAGCTCACCTCGACAACAGGGGGCGGGCGAGCAGTACTTC CASSPRQQGAGEQYF
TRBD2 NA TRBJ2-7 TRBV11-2 TGTGCCAGCAGCTCCCTAGCGGGAGGGCCGGTCGAGCAGTACTTC CASSSLAGGPVEQYF
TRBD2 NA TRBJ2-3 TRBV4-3 TGCGCCAGCAGCCAGGGACGATACGGGGGGGACGATACGCAGTATTTT CASSQGRYGGDDTQYF
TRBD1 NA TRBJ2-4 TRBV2 TGTGCCAGCAGTGACAGGGGGACTCAGTACTTC CASSDRGTQYF
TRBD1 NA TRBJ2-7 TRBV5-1 TGCGCCAGCAGCCCATGGACAGGGAACGAGCAGTACTTC CASSPWTGNEQYF
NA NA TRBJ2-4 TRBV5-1 TGCGCCAGCAGCTTGGATCACACACCACCCCACATTCAGTACTTC CASSLDHTPPHIQYF
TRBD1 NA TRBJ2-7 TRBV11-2 TGTGCCAGCAGCTTAAATCGGGACAGCTCCTACGAGCAGTACTTC CASSLNRDSSYEQYF
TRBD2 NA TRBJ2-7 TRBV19 TGTGCCAGTAAAATTACGGGGACTAGCGTCCACGAGCAGTACTTC CASKITGTSVHEQYF
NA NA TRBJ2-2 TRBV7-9 TGTGCCAGCAGCTCCAGGACAGAATGGGAAACCGGGGAGCTGTTTTTT CASSSRTEWETGELFF
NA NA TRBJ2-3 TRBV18 TGTGCCAGCTCACCACAGGGGGTGGCTAGCACAGATACGCAGTATTTT CASSPQGVASTDTQYF
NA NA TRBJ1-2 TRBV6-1 TGTGCCAGCAGCCCCGGTTCAACTAACTATGGCTACACCTTC CASSPGSTNYGYTF
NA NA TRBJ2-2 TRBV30 TGTGCCTGGAGTTCTATACGAGGGGAGCTGTTTTTT CAWSSIRGELFF
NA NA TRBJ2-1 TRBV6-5 TGTGCCAGCAGTCGGCGGGCGGAATCGGATGAGCAGTTCTTC CASSRRAESDEQFF
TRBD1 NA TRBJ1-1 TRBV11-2 TGTGCCAGCAGCCGGACAGGGGGCAAGATGAACACTGAAGCTTTCTTT CASSRTGGKMNTEAFF
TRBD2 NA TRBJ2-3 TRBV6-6 TGTGCCAGCAGACGGACTAGCGAATCAGATACGCAGTATTTT CASRRTSESDTQYF
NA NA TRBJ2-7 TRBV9 TGTGCCAGCAGCGTAGGCGGCGGCCTCTCCTACGAGCAGTACTTC CASSVGGGLSYEQYF
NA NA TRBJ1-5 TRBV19 TGTGCCAGCCAGGATTCGGGCAATCAGCCCCAGCATTTT CASQDSGNQPQHF
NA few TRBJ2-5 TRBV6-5 TGTGCCAGCAGTTACTCGAACGCGGTTTCAGAGACCCAGTACTTC CASSYSNAVSETQYF